The next 18 T cell receptor beta chains were all read from a single sample in a study of Ad26.COV2.S vaccination and SARS-CoV-2 variants. The assay was immunoSEQ multiplex PCR, and TCRdb's table has in-frame clones only and misses some. The sample yields about 680,000 clones, roughly 90% seen once. Treatment defined: approximately 18 received Ad26.COV2.S at low or high dose, single or two shots; 5 received placebo; per-sample allocation not given. On day 63 after the first injection, vaccine and placebo recipients gave samples. Source: peripheral blood, taken in a trial of Ad26.COV2.S vaccine versus placebo. Every receptor here comes from a person between 18 and 65 years old who received the Ad26.COV2.S COVID-19 vaccine or a placebo.

The chain is built from TRBV3-1 (or the pseudogene TRBV3-2) and TRBJ2-1; D possibly matches TRBD1 or TRBD2 (5 bases each). Per the germline V gene, CDR1 is LGHDT and CDR2 is YNNKEL (reference sequence). The CDR3 is 16 residues long. Trimming took 4 bases from V and 3 from J, leaving 16 bases between them. The CDR3, as DNA: TGTGCCAGCAGCCTTCACAGCCCGGGGCGCTACAATGAGCAGTTCTTC. Its translation: CASSLHSPGRYNEQFF.

The chain has TRBV11-2 and TRBJ2-1; TRBD2 is a possible D gene (5 bases). Germline V gene lookup returns CDR1 SGHAT and CDR2 FQNNGV. This CDR3 has 13 amino acids. Trimming stripped 5 bases from V and 12 bases from J, with 17 bases between. The CDR3 reads CASSAGLVMAQFF. The CDR3 nucleotides read TGTGCCAGCAGCGCAGGACTGGTAATGGCGCAGTTCTTC.

The chain is built from TRBV6-5 and TRBJ1-6; D is uncertain. The germline V and J ends were trimmed by 4 bases and 9 bases, with 13 bases remaining between them. CDR1 is MNHEY, CDR2 SVGAGI, per germline. The CDR3 is 14 amino acids. This CDR3 reads CASSLQVEGSPLHF. The CDR3 DNA sequence: TGTGCCAGCAGTTTGCAGGTGGAAGGTTCACCCCTCCACTTT.

The chain carries TRBV3-1 (or the pseudogene TRBV3-2) and TRBJ2-5, with no clear D. The CDR3 runs to 14 residues. The ends were cut back, 0 bases at V and 8 bases at J, with 13 bases in the middle. Germline-derived CDR1 and CDR2 are LGHDT and YNNKEL (reference sequence). In DNA, the CDR3 is TGTGCCAGCAGCCAAGATCAAGGCTCCGGAACCCAGTACTTC. This encodes CASSQDQGSGTQYF.

This sequence joins TRBV2 and TRBJ1-6, with D unclear. Germline V CDR1 and CDR2: SNHLY, FYNNEI. This CDR3 contains 14 residues. Deletions cut 6 bases from V and 2 bases from J, with 8 bases between. CDR3 amino acids: CASRDEAYNSPLHF. The CDR3 DNA is TGTGCCAGCAGGGACGAGGCCTATAATTCACCCCTCCACTTT. Full variable domain (remainder filled in from reference TRBV2 and TRBJ1-6): EPEVTQTPSHQVTQMGQEVILRCVPISNHLYFYWYRQILGQKVEFLVSFYNNEISEKSEIFDDQFSVERPDGSNFTLKIRSTKLEDSAMYFCASRDEAYNSPLHFGNGTRLTVT.

This sequence joins TRBV2 and TRBJ1-1; D is possibly TRBD1 (5 bases). Deletions cut 2 bases from V and 3 bases from J, with 10 bases between. This CDR3 region has 14 residues. Germline-derived CDR1 and CDR2 are SNHLY and FYNNEI. CDR3: CASSEQGTHTEAFF. CDR3 bases: TGTGCCAGCAGTGAACAAGGGACCCACACTGAAGCTTTCTTT.

This clone was detected a few times. V usage is TRBV4-3 and J usage is TRBJ1-2, with a weak D call TRBD1 (5 bases). CDR3 length: 15 residues. Trimming shortened V by 4 bases and J by 0 bases, and 12 bases separated the two germline ends. In germline, CDR1 is LGHNA, CDR2 YSLEER. CDR3 region: CASSPGGSTNYGYTF. The CDR3, as DNA: TGCGCCAGCAGCCCCGGGGGAAGTACTAACTATGGCTACACCTTC.

This chain uses TRBV18 with TRBJ1-4; the D gene is possibly TRBD1 (6 bases). Germline lookup yields CDR1 KGHSH and CDR2 LQKENI. The V gene lost 5 bases and the J gene lost 8 bases, with 15 bases spanning the gap. There are 14 residues in the CDR3. CDR3 loop: CASSGGGASEKLFF. For the CDR3, the DNA is TGTGCCAGCTCAGGAGGGGGAGCATCCGAAAAACTGTTTTTT.

This chain uses TRBV11-3 with TRBJ2-1; D is uncertain. CDR3 length: 13 residues. CDR1 is SGHNT and CDR2 is YENEEA in the germline V gene. The V gene lost 0 bases and the J gene lost 8 bases, with 8 bases spanning the gap. This CDR3 reads CASSLDGWDEQFF. The CDR3 bases are TGTGCCAGCAGCTTAGACGGGTGGGATGAGCAGTTCTTC.

CDR3: CASSLAGNKIDGYTF. DNA for the CDR3: TGCGCCAGCAGCTTGGCAGGGAACAAGATTGATGGCTACACCTTC. This chain connects TRBV5-1 to TRBJ1-2; maybe TRBD1 (5 bases). The CDR3 runs to 15 residues. Trimming took 0 bases from V and 6 from J, leaving 15 bases between them. CDR1 is SGHRS, CDR2 YFSETQ, per germline.

The chain is built from TRBV5-1 and TRBJ2-7; tentatively, D is TRBD1 or TRBD2 (5 bases each). Per germline, CDR1 SGHRS and CDR2 YFSETQ. The CDR3 length is 14 residues. Trimming stripped 4 bases from V and 3 bases from J, with 14 bases between. For the CDR3, the DNA is TGCGCCAGCAGCGTGGAGGCAGGGAGCTACGAGCAGTACTTC. The encoded protein is CASSVEAGSYEQYF.

The rearrangement joins TRBV4-2 to TRBJ2-1, with D possibly TRBD1 on 5 matching bases. Trimming left V 4 bases short and J 9 bases short, with 13 bases between. There are 13 residues in the CDR3. The V gene's germline CDR1 is LGHNA and CDR2 YNFKEQ. The CDR3 DNA sequence: TGTGCCAGCAGCCGAGAAAAGGGGATTGAGCAGTTCTTC. Translation: CASSREKGIEQFF.

This rearrangement joins TRBV2 to TRBJ1-1; possible D gene TRBD1, 5 bases. Germline V CDR1 and CDR2: SNHLY, FYNNEI. The CDR3 length is 14 residues. V was clipped by 5 bases and J by 0 bases, with 10 bases between them. CDR3 nucleotide sequence: TGTGCCAGCAGTCCCGACAGTGTGAACACTGAAGCTTTCTTT. This encodes CASSPDSVNTEAFF.

This chain connects TRBV5-8 to TRBJ1-1; D unresolved. With 0 bases removed from V and 1 base from J, the gap between germline ends came to 10 bases. The CDR3 has 15 residues. CDR1 is SGHTS and CDR2 is YDEGEE in the germline V gene. In DNA form, the CDR3 reads TGTGCCAGCAGCTTGGCGTACAACGGGAACACTGAAGCTTTCTTT. Translating gives CASSLAYNGNTEAFF. The full variable domain, with the rest looked up from reference TRBV5-8 and TRBJ1-1, is EAGVTQSPTHLIKTRGQQATLRCSPISGHTSVYWYQQALGLGLQFLLWYDEGEERNRGNFPPRFSGRQFPNYSSELNVNALELEDSALYLCASSLAYNGNTEAFFGQGTRLTVV.

This chain connects TRBV3-1 (or the pseudogene TRBV3-2) to TRBJ2-3; no clear D. The germline V gene has CDR1 LGHDT and CDR2 YNNKEL (reference sequence). Trimming took 1 base from V and 2 from J, leaving 10 bases between them. This CDR3 has 15 amino acids. As DNA, the CDR3 is TGTGCCAGCAGCCAAGTTATCTCAATCACAGATACGCAGTATTTT. Translation: CASSQVISITDTQYF.

The chain combines TRBV7-2 with TRBJ2-7; 10 bases match TRBD2. Looked up from germline, CDR1 is SGHTA and CDR2 is FQGNSA. With 5 bases clipped from V and 0 bases from J, the junction kept 16 bases outside the gene matches. This CDR3 has 19 residues. CDR3 DNA sequence: TGTGCCAGCAGCGCTACTAGCGGGATTAGGATAACGGACTCCTACGAGCAGTACTTC. It translates to CASSATSGIRITDSYEQYF.

CDR3 nucleotides: TGCGCCAGCAGCTTGGAAATAGCGGGAGGGTACGAGCAGTACTTC. This encodes CASSLEIAGGYEQYF. The chain uses TRBV5-1 and TRBJ2-7, with 11 bases identical to TRBD2. Germline assignment: CDR1 SGHRS and CDR2 YFSETQ. The junction had 3 bases not matched to a gene; V was cut back by 0 bases and J by 4 bases. The CDR3 has 15 amino acids.

The rearrangement joins TRBV19 to TRBJ1-1, with unresolved D. V lost 4 bases and J lost 0, with 6 bases in between. CDR1 LNHDA and CDR2 SQIVND come from the germline V gene (reference sequence). This CDR3 has 13 amino acids. DNA for the CDR3: TGTGCCAGTAGTAGTCGGGTGAACACTGAAGCTTTCTTT. As protein: CASSSRVNTEAFF.